This entry concerns a single T cell receptor beta chain. Its antigen is undetermined. The data derive from a study of cytomegalovirus exposure and HLA in healthy donors. Broader study findings: Accurate prediction of HLA-A and HLA-B alleles (for most subjects) was reportedly achieved from TCR beta sequences.

CDR1 and CDR2 (germline): LNHDA, SQIVND (reference sequence). The V segment lost 5 bases and the J segment 7 bases; nucleotides outside the gene matches: 10. CDR3 length equals 15 residues. The PCR contained 60 Vbeta and 13 Jbeta primers. This table comes from immunoSEQ multiplex PCR, and its TCRdb copy is limited to in-frame clones, with some not included. The sample records 55,000 to 70,000 clones, over 75% being singletons. Specimen: PBMCs. This sequence was found in a male donor in good health and CMV-seropositive. The rearrangement links TRBV19 to TRBJ1-2, with TRBD1 identical over 10 bases. The CDR3 DNA follows: TGTGCCAGTAGTTCAAATCCCGGGACAGGGGCTGGCTACACCTTC. Its translation is CASSSNPGTGAGYTF.